The rows below give T cell receptor beta chains drawn from one sample of a study of long-term antiretroviral therapy in people with HIV. Produced via immunoSEQ multiplex PCR; TCRdb's table is partial and in-frame only. The data show 14,000 or so clones, around 90% seen once. Sequences were derived from unsorted PBMCs, sampled 6.2 years after starting antiretroviral therapy. The source is a man aged 35 to 55 with HIV. Each CDR3 is given with its conserved first and last residue. D genes are given only for firm matches. Only part of the rows carry a size: once, few, many, or a class if the clone is expanded.

D: TRBD2; J: TRBJ2-7; size: .; V: TRBV7-9; CDR3: CASSPRSGLAGTYEQYF; DNA: TGTGCCAGCAGCCCCCGGAGCGGACTAGCGGGAACCTACGAGCAGTACTTC
D: TRBD1; J: TRBJ2-7; size: once; V: TRBV11-2; CDR3: CASSLDPGQGIEQYF; DNA: TGTGCCAGCAGCTTAGACCCGGGACAGGGGATCGAGCAGTACTTC
D: TRBD2; J: TRBJ2-3; size: .; V: TRBV2; CDR3: CASSRLRTSVSTDTQYF; DNA: TGTGCCAGCAGTCGACTCCGGACTAGCGTAAGCACAGATACGCAGTATTTT
D: .; J: TRBJ1-2; size: .; V: TRBV28; CDR3: CASTRQSLYGYTF; DNA: TGTGCCAGCACAAGGCAGTCACTATATGGCTACACCTTC
D: .; J: TRBJ1-3; size: .; V: TRBV10-3; CDR3: CAMGTSGNTIYF; DNA: TGTGCCATGGGTACTTCTGGAAACACCATATATTTT
D: TRBD1; J: TRBJ2-7; size: .; V: TRBV6-6; CDR3: CASSYSGGLIEQYF; DNA: TGTGCCAGCAGTTACTCAGGGGGCCTTATAGAGCAGTACTTC
D: .; J: TRBJ2-7; size: .; V: TRBV30; CDR3: CAWRQYYEQYF; DNA: TGTGCCTGGAGACAGTATTACGAGCAGTACTTC
D: .; J: TRBJ1-1; size: .; V: TRBV18; CDR3: CASYRNRETEAFF; DNA: TGTGCCAGCTATCGAAACAGGGAAACTGAAGCTTTCTTT
D: .; J: TRBJ2-1; size: .; V: TRBV29-1; CDR3: CSVEWATHEQFF; DNA: TGCAGCGTTGAATGGGCCACCCATGAGCAGTTCTTC
D: .; J: TRBJ2-2; size: .; V: TRBV5-4; CDR3: CASSLGQNTGELFF; DNA: TGTGCCAGCAGCTTGGGGCAGAACACCGGGGAGCTGTTTTTT
D: .; J: TRBJ1-5; size: .; V: TRBV10-2; CDR3: CASSESGRISNQPQHF; DNA: TGCGCCAGCAGTGAGTCCGGGCGGATTAGCAATCAGCCCCAGCATTTT
D: .; J: TRBJ2-1; size: .; V: TRBV4-2; CDR3: CASSQERRERKNEQFF; DNA: TGTGCCAGCAGCCAAGAGAGGAGGGAGCGTAAAAATGAGCAGTTCTTC
D: .; J: TRBJ1-2; size: .; V: TRBV5-1; CDR3: CASTGARGYTF; DNA: TGCGCCAGCACCGGGGCGCGGGGCTACACCTTC
D: TRBD2; J: TRBJ2-7; size: .; V: TRBV19; CDR3: CASSIGRTHEQYF; DNA: TGTGCCAGTAGTATCGGGAGGACCCACGAGCAGTACTTC
D: TRBD2; J: TRBJ2-7; size: .; V: TRBV29-1; CDR3: CSGATSGSPGYEQYF; DNA: TGCAGCGGAGCGACTAGCGGGAGTCCAGGCTACGAGCAGTACTTC
D: .; J: TRBJ1-1; size: few; V: TRBV29-1; CDR3: CSVRKGGAEAFF; DNA: TGCAGCGTGCGAAAGGGAGGAGCTGAAGCTTTCTTT
D: .; J: TRBJ2-1; size: .; V: TRBV2; CDR3: CASIGPIYNEQFF; DNA: TGTGCCAGCATTGGCCCGATCTACAATGAGCAGTTCTTC
D: .; J: TRBJ2-7; size: .; V: TRBV10-3; CDR3: CATQRLQDGLEQYF; DNA: TGTGCCACACAGCGGTTACAGGATGGGCTCGAGCAGTACTTC
D: .; J: TRBJ1-2; size: .; V: TRBV28; CDR3: CASSLSRVNYGYTF; DNA: TGTGCCAGCAGTTTATCACGAGTTAACTATGGCTACACCTTC
D: .; J: TRBJ1-5; size: .; V: TRBV30; CDR3: CAWSLAAGGNNQPQHF; DNA: TGTGCCTGGAGTCTGGCAGCCGGGGGGAACAATCAGCCCCAGCATTTT
D: .; J: TRBJ1-5; size: .; V: TRBV19; CDR3: CASSRGRVMNQPQHF; DNA: TGTGCCAGTAGTAGGGGACGGGTAATGAATCAGCCCCAGCATTTT
D: TRBD2; J: TRBJ2-2; size: .; V: TRBV2; CDR3: CATLGPGLAGGPPTGELFF; DNA: TGTGCCACATTAGGTCCGGGACTAGCGGGAGGGCCACCCACCGGGGAGCTGTTTTTT
D: TRBD2; J: TRBJ2-1; size: .; V: TRBV11-1; CDR3: CASRGRGKQFF; DNA: TGTGCCAGCAGAGGGAGGGGTAAACAGTTCTTC
D: TRBD2; J: TRBJ2-7; size: medium-sized; V: TRBV29-1; CDR3: CSVGKTSGRARGHEQYF; DNA: TGCAGCGTTGGTAAGACTAGCGGGAGGGCACGGGGCCACGAGCAGTACTTC
D: .; J: TRBJ1-1; size: once; V: TRBV9; CDR3: CASSESGGRTEAFF; DNA: TGTGCCAGCAGTGAGAGCGGGGGAAGGACGGAAGCTTTCTTT
D: .; J: TRBJ1-5; size: .; V: TRBV5-6; CDR3: CASSEWTRSNQPQHF; DNA: TGTGCCAGCAGCGAATGGACACGAAGCAATCAGCCCCAGCATTTT
D: .; J: TRBJ1-2; size: .; V: TRBV28; CDR3: CASSFTAYGYTF; DNA: TGTGCCAGCAGTTTTACGGCGTATGGCTACACCTTC
D: .; J: TRBJ1-1; size: .; V: TRBV19; CDR3: CATTPAVNTEAFF; DNA: TGTGCCACCACTCCGGCAGTGAACACTGAAGCTTTCTTT
D: TRBD2; J: TRBJ2-3; size: .; V: TRBV19; CDR3: CASSTTSGRAANTQYF; DNA: TGTGCCAGTAGTACCACTAGCGGGAGAGCGGCAAATACGCAGTATTTT
D: .; J: TRBJ2-6; size: .; V: TRBV7-6; CDR3: CASSVQSLLSGANVLTF; DNA: TGTGCCAGCAGTGTTCAGAGTCTTCTCTCTGGGGCCAACGTCCTGACTTTC
D: TRBD1; J: TRBJ2-2; size: .; V: TRBV27; CDR3: CASTDRERVLNTGELFF; DNA: TGTGCCAGCACCGACAGGGAGCGAGTTTTAAACACCGGGGAGCTGTTTTTT
D: TRBD1; J: TRBJ2-7; size: .; V: TRBV19; CDR3: CASSIAGTDFYEQYF; DNA: TGTGCCAGTAGTATAGCCGGGACAGATTTCTACGAGCAGTACTTC
D: .; J: TRBJ2-4; size: .; V: TRBV15; CDR3: CATSMQSGGGGIRNIQYF; DNA: TGTGCCACCAGCATGCAATCCGGAGGGGGAGGTATCAGGAACATTCAGTACTTC
D: TRBD1; J: TRBJ2-1; size: .; V: TRBV27; CDR3: CASTGTGGINEQFF; DNA: TGTGCCAGCACTGGGACAGGGGGTATCAATGAGCAGTTCTTC
D: .; J: TRBJ1-1; size: .; V: TRBV7-2; CDR3: CASSLVGGSVTMNTEAFF; DNA: TGTGCCAGCAGCTTAGTTGGGGGGAGCGTCACGATGAACACTGAAGCTTTCTTT
D: .; J: TRBJ2-3; size: few; V: TRBV7-2; CDR3: CASSRTVRTDTQYF; DNA: TGTGCCAGCAGCCGGACAGTTCGCACAGATACGCAGTATTTT
D: TRBD1; J: TRBJ1-1; size: .; V: TRBV27; CDR3: CASRTETGQANTEAFF; DNA: TGTGCCAGCAGGACGGAAACCGGACAGGCCAACACTGAAGCTTTCTTT
D: TRBD2; J: TRBJ2-7; size: .; V: TRBV6-1; CDR3: CASSEVSGGYF; DNA: TGTGCCAGCAGTGAAGTATCGGGGGGGTACTTC
D: .; J: TRBJ2-7; size: .; V: TRBV30; CDR3: CAWSASTFEQYF; DNA: TGTGCCTGGAGTGCTTCGACCTTCGAGCAGTACTTC
D: TRBD2; J: TRBJ2-2; size: .; V: TRBV27; CDR3: CASSLMGGTGELFF; DNA: TGTGCCAGCAGTTTAATGGGGGGGACCGGGGAGCTGTTTTTT
D: TRBD2; J: TRBJ2-5; size: once; V: TRBV5-1; CDR3: CASRLSLAGGGETQYF; DNA: TGCGCCAGCAGGTTAAGTCTAGCGGGAGGCGGAGAGACCCAGTACTTC
D: .; J: TRBJ2-7; size: .; V: TRBV4-1; CDR3: CASSQGSGNTYEQYF; DNA: TGCGCCAGCAGCCAGGGTTCCGGGAACACCTACGAGCAGTACTTC
D: .; J: TRBJ2-7; size: once; V: TRBV2; CDR3: CASRGGLLDLSSYEQYF; DNA: TGTGCCAGCAGGGGGGGCTTACTAGACCTGAGCTCCTACGAGCAGTACTTC
D: TRBD2; J: TRBJ2-3; size: once; V: TRBV15; CDR3: CATSRGTSGRSSTDTQYF; DNA: TGTGCCACCAGTAGGGGGACTAGCGGGAGGAGCAGCACAGATACGCAGTATTTT
D: .; J: TRBJ2-1; size: .; V: TRBV19; CDR3: CASSLQLLSASSYNEQFF; DNA: TGTGCCAGTAGCCTCCAACTACTATCTGCAAGCTCCTACAATGAGCAGTTCTTC
D: TRBD2; J: TRBJ2-1; size: few; V: TRBV5-6; CDR3: CASSFASGYNEQFF; DNA: TGTGCCAGCAGCTTTGCTAGCGGTTACAATGAGCAGTTCTTC
D: TRBD1; J: TRBJ2-7; size: .; V: TRBV27; CDR3: CASSLGTGAYEQYF; DNA: TGTGCCAGCAGTTTAGGGACAGGCGCCTACGAGCAGTACTTC